The next 23 T cell receptor beta chains were all read from a single sample in a study of beta chain features in type 1 diabetes. Findings of the study overall: The study found moderately but significantly shorter TCRB CDR3s in all four CD4+ subsets of Type 1 diabetes patients.

Their antigen targets remain unknown. Expressed TCRB transcripts were sequenced because the isolated RNA had all been reverse transcribed beforehand. Profiling relied on immunoSEQ multiplex PCR, and the TCRdb table lists in-frame clones only, not all of them. The sample has 600,000 to 750,000 clones, roughly 12% seen once. The sequenced material came from naive CD4+ T cells from blood. The receptors here all came from a man under 40 with type 1 diabetes.

The V and J genes are TRBV5-6 and TRBJ1-6; D might be TRBD1 (5 bases). Germline loops: CDR1 SGHDT, CDR2 YYEEEE. Trimming shortened V by 3 bases and J by 10 bases, and 14 bases separated the two germline ends. The CDR3 loop spans 14 amino acids. The chain's CDR3 is CASSSRGADSPLHF. DNA for the CDR3: TGTGCCAGCAGCTCCCGAGGGGCGGACTCACCCCTCCACTTT.

The gene calls are TRBV2 and TRBJ1-1; perhaps TRBD1 as D (5 bases). The CDR3 runs to 13 residues. Trimming cost V 1 base and J 5 bases, with 8 bases left between them. The germline CDR1 and CDR2 sequences are SNHLY and FYNNEI. In DNA, the CDR3 is TGTGCCAGCAGTGAAGGGGGGACGACTGAAGCTTTCTTT. Amino acid sequence: CASSEGGTTEAFF. Filled out from reference TRBV2 and TRBJ1-1, the complete variable domain reads EPEVTQTPSHQVTQMGQEVILRCVPISNHLYFYWYRQILGQKVEFLVSFYNNEISEKSEIFDDQFSVERPDGSNFTLKIRSTKLEDSAMYFCASSEGGTTEAFFGQGTRLTVV.

The chain combines TRBV7-2 with TRBJ2-7, with 10 bases matching TRBD1. J lost 5 bases, V lost 6 bases, and 16 bases had no gene match. Germline CDR1 SGHTA, CDR2 FQGNSA. The CDR3 spans 17 residues. The CDR3 spells CASRNGTGVRFINEQYF. The CDR3 DNA reads TGTGCCAGCAGAAATGGGACAGGGGTACGATTCATCAACGAGCAGTACTTC.

CDR3 sequence (DNA): TGCGCCAGCAGCCCAGGGGGGCCCCCAGATACGCAGTATTTT. Its translation: CASSPGGPPDTQYF. V and J are TRBV5-1 and TRBJ2-3, with D tentatively TRBD1 (7 bases). This CDR3 is 14 amino acids long. The germline V gene has CDR1 SGHRS and CDR2 YFSETQ. V was cut by 4 bases and J by 4 bases, with 13 bases left in between.

This chain uses TRBV11-1 with TRBJ2-3, with a weak D call TRBD1 (5 bases). The CDR3 length is 15 residues. The germline CDR1 and CDR2 sequences are SGHAT and FQDESV (reference sequence). Trimming removed 2 bases from V and 4 bases from J, with 13 bases in between. As DNA, the CDR3 is TGTGCCAGCAGCTTAACGGCGCAGGGCGCAGATACGCAGTATTTT. Translation: CASSLTAQGADTQYF.

The V gene is TRBV18, the J gene TRBJ1-2; maybe TRBD1 (5 bases). From germline, CDR1 is KGHSH and CDR2 LQKENI. This CDR3 contains 12 residues. V dropped 2 bases and J dropped 8 bases, with 9 bases sitting between them. The CDR3 DNA is TGTGCCAGCTCACCAGGGGCTGAAGGCTACACCTTC. This encodes CASSPGAEGYTF.

This clone came up a few times. The rearrangement joins TRBV10-3 to TRBJ1-5, with TRBD1 as a possible D gene (5 bases). The CDR3 has 16 residues. Germline V gene lookup returns CDR1 ENHRY and CDR2 SYGVKD. Trimming cost V 3 bases and J 0 bases, with 12 bases left between them. CDR3 DNA sequence: TGTGCCATCAGTGAAAGGAGGGGAAATAGCAATCAGCCCCAGCATTTT. This translates into CAISERRGNSNQPQHF.

This clone was observed a few times. The rearrangement joins TRBV19 to TRBJ1-6; D unresolved. This CDR3 has 12 residues. The V gene lost 6 bases and the J gene lost 7 bases, with 7 bases spanning the gap. Per germline, CDR1 LNHDA and CDR2 SQIVND (reference sequence). CDR3 DNA sequence: TGTGCCAGTAGCGCGGGGAATTCACCCCTCCACTTT. Translating gives CASSAGNSPLHF.

V usage is TRBV16 and J usage is TRBJ1-1, with D perhaps matching TRBD1 (5 bases). The CDR3 extends over 14 amino acids. Germline-derived CDR1 and CDR2 are KGHSY and FQNENV. The V end was cut by 0 bases, the J end by 4 bases, with 9 bases between. CDR3: CASSQSRGGTEAFF. In DNA, the CDR3 is TGTGCCAGCAGCCAATCGAGGGGTGGCACTGAAGCTTTCTTT.

The rearrangement links TRBV11-2 to TRBJ2-1; 11 bases agree with TRBD1. Germline V gene sequence: CDR1 SGHAT, CDR2 FQNNGV. Unmatched junction bases numbered 7, after V lost 1 base and J lost 8 bases. This CDR3 is built from 16 residues. CDR3 loop: CASSLAGTGGRYEQFF. The CDR3, as DNA: TGTGCCAGCAGCTTAGCCGGGACAGGGGGTAGATATGAGCAGTTCTTC.

This clone was seen more than once but under ten times. The rearrangement uses TRBV10-3 and TRBJ2-7, with a tentative D call TRBD2 (7 bases). The ends were cut back, 11 bases at V and 3 bases at J, with 11 bases in the middle. The CDR3 sequence is 11 residues long. Germline V lookup: CDR1 ENHRY, CDR2 SYGVKD. The CDR3 is CAGGAHYEQYF. The CDR3 bases are TGTGCCGGGGGGGCTCACTACGAGCAGTACTTC.

This clone was counted a few times. This rearrangement joins TRBV7-6 to TRBJ2-7; D is possibly TRBD1 or TRBD2 (5 bases each). Germline V gives CDR1 SGHVS, CDR2 FNYEAQ. V lost 3 bases, J lost 6 bases, and 9 bases lay in between. The CDR3 contains 12 residues. CDR3 bases: TGTGCCAGCAGCTTTTCAGGGACCGAGCAGTACTTC. This codes for CASSFSGTEQYF.

V and J are TRBV5-4 and TRBJ1-4; TRBD1 is a possible D gene (5 bases). The CDR3 has 16 amino acids. Looked up from germline, CDR1 is SGHNT and CDR2 is YYREEE (reference sequence). Trimming took off 3 bases at V and 8 bases at J, with 20 bases between the two ends. The CDR3 here is CASSSGGEVGVEKLFF. CDR3 bases: TGTGCCAGCAGCTCGGGCGGCGAAGTGGGGGTCGAAAAACTGTTTTTT.

This clone was counted only a few times. The chain recombines TRBV7-2 with TRBJ2-7; D unclear. This CDR3 spans 12 amino acids. Germline CDR1 and CDR2: SGHTA and FQGNSA. V shed 5 bases and J shed 2 bases, with 7 bases lying between them. CDR3 sequence (DNA): TGTGCCAGCAGCCTTGCTACCTACGAGCAGTACTTC. It specifies CASSLATYEQYF.

The table lists this clone with a few counts. The J gene is TRBJ2-5, the V gene TRBV7-2; D is possibly TRBD1 or TRBD2 (5 bases each). CDR3 length: 11 residues. Looked up from germline, CDR1 is SGHTA and CDR2 is FQGNSA. Trimming pared 8 bases from V and 1 base from J, leaving 5 bases between. CDR3 loop: CASGTQETQYF. Here the CDR3 DNA reads TGTGCCAGCGGGACCCAAGAGACCCAGTACTTC. Together with reference TRBV7-2 and TRBJ2-5, the CDR3 gives the full variable domain: GAGVSQSPSNKVTEKGKDVELRCDPISGHTALYWYRQSLGQGLEFLIYFQGNSAPDKSGLPSDRFSAERTGGSVSTLTIQRTQQEDSAVYLCASGTQETQYFGPGTRLLVL.

This clone was picked up a small number of times. The genes are TRBV25-1 and TRBJ2-3; 10 positions match TRBD2. The CDR3 length is 14 residues. Germline-derived CDR1 and CDR2 are MGHDK and SYGVNS. The junction had 2 bases not matched to a gene; V was cut back by 7 bases and J by 1 base. The CDR3 nucleotides are TGTGCCAGCACCCTAGCGGGGGGCACAGATACGCAGTATTTT. Translating it yields CASTLAGGTDTQYF.

A few counts support this clone. Other DNA sequences in the same sample also yield this CDR3. The chain couples TRBV30 to TRBJ2-1; D may be TRBD2 (6 bases). Trimming took off 0 bases at V and 0 bases at J, with 9 bases between the two ends. This CDR3 is 15 amino acids long. Germline CDR1 and CDR2: GTSNPN and SVGIG (reference sequence). CDR3 in amino acids: CAWSVRGSSYNEQFF. DNA for the CDR3: TGTGCCTGGAGTGTACGGGGGAGCTCCTACAATGAGCAGTTCTTC.

With regard to this clone: The same CDR3 is also encoded by other DNA sequences in this sample. The rearrangement links TRBV5-1 to TRBJ2-5; D ambiguous. The germline gives CDR1 SGHRS, CDR2 YFSETQ. V lost 3 bases to trimming and J lost 2 bases, with 2 bases between them. The CDR3 length is 11 residues. The CDR3 reads CASSSQETQYF. The CDR3 coding sequence is TGCGCCAGCAGCTCTCAAGAGACCCAGTACTTC.

A few counts support this clone. The chain is built from TRBV10-3 and TRBJ2-7; 9 bases map to TRBD1. Germline CDR1 ENHRY, CDR2 SYGVKD. CDR3 length: 13 residues. V dropped 6 bases and J dropped 4; count of bases not matched to a gene: 4. The CDR3 protein is CAIRVTGGYEQYF. The CDR3, as DNA: TGTGCCATCAGGGTGACAGGGGGATACGAGCAGTACTTC.

In its sample, this clone was seen a few times. As DNA, the CDR3 is TGTGCCAGGACGACAGATCCAACCTCTGGGGCCAACGTCCTGACTTTC. This sequence encodes CARTTDPTSGANVLTF. J is TRBJ2-6 and V is TRBV7-2; tentative D call: TRBD1 (5 bases). Germline CDR1 SGHTA, CDR2 FQGNSA. The CDR3 is made up of 16 amino acids. Trimming cost V 9 bases and J 0 bases, with 15 bases left between them. The complete variable domain, with remaining parts taken from reference TRBV7-2 and TRBJ2-6, reads GAGVSQSPSNKVTEKGKDVELRCDPISGHTALYWYRQSLGQGLEFLIYFQGNSAPDKSGLPSDRFSAERTGGSVSTLTIQRTQQEDSAVYLCARTTDPTSGANVLTFGAGSRLTVL.

This clone appeared a few times. The chain combines TRBV6-5 with TRBJ1-4; possibly TRBD1 for D (6 bases). V shed 6 bases and J shed 8 bases, with 19 bases lying between them. From germline, CDR1 is MNHEY and CDR2 SVGAGI. The CDR3 covers 15 residues. The CDR3 bases are TGTGCCAGCAGCCTACAACAGGGCGTGTGGGAAAAACTGTTTTTT. This codes for CASSLQQGVWEKLFF.

This clone has more than one count but fewer than ten. The gene calls are TRBV11-2 and TRBJ2-2; possible D gene TRBD2, 6 bases. From germline, CDR1 is SGHAT and CDR2 FQNNGV. The V end lost 5 bases, the J end lost 0 bases, and 16 bases lay between the germline ends. The CDR3 sequence is 17 residues long. For the CDR3, the DNA is TGTGCCAGCAGCCTCTCCGGGCGGGGAACGAACACCGGGGAGCTGTTTTTT. Residues: CASSLSGRGTNTGELFF.

This clone was found a few times. The V gene is TRBV7-2, the J gene TRBJ1-2; tentative D call: TRBD1 (6 bases). V dropped 6 bases and J dropped 6 bases, with 17 bases sitting between them. Germline loops: CDR1 SGHTA, CDR2 FQGNSA. The CDR3 consists of 14 residues. The CDR3 sequence is CASSKEQGRDGYTF. CDR3 coding DNA: TGTGCCAGCAGTAAAGAACAGGGACGAGATGGCTACACCTTC.